A selection of T cell receptor beta chains follows, all from one sample in a study of blood T cell repertoires in COVID-19. Only in-frame clones appear in the TCRdb table, and some are missing; sequencing was by immunoSEQ multiplex PCR. The top ten clones hold 1.5% to 2% of a sample with about 55,000 clones, roughly four fifths of them seen once. What was sequenced was peripheral blood. These receptors all come from a woman in her sixties or seventies with acute or convalescent COVID-19. The CDR3 runs from the conserved cysteine through the conserved F or W. A D gene is named only where the DNA matches it firmly. Part of the rows lack a size; the others show once, few, many or a class for expanded clones.

d_call,clone_size,j_call,v_call,cdr3_aa,cdr3_nt
.,.,TRBJ1-1,TRBV2,CASRWQGQNTEAFF,TGTGCCAGCAGGTGGCAGGGACAAAACACTGAAGCTTTCTTT
.,.,TRBJ2-3,TRBV10-3,CAISAATGDTQYF,TGTGCCATCAGTGCGGCGACGGGAGATACGCAGTATTTT
.,.,TRBJ1-4,TRBV15,CATSRDGGGFDEKLFF,TGTGCCACCAGCAGAGATGGGGGAGGCTTTGATGAAAAACTGTTTTTT
.,.,TRBJ1-2,TRBV6-5,CASSYGQSYGYTF,TGTGCCAGCAGTTACGGACAGTCCTATGGCTACACCTTC
TRBD1,.,TRBJ1-1,TRBV5-6,CASSLGGQALNTEAFF,TGTGCCAGCAGCTTGGGGGGACAGGCGCTGAACACTGAAGCTTTCTTT
.,.,TRBJ2-3,TRBV11-1,CASSLVGQHTDTQYF,TGTGCCAGCAGCTTAGTGGGGCAGCACACAGATACGCAGTATTTT
.,.,TRBJ1-2,TRBV6-1,CASSEQGSSGYTF,TGTGCCAGCAGTGAACAGGGGTCGAGTGGCTACACCTTC
.,.,TRBJ1-1,TRBV9,CASSVLTENTEAFF,TGTGCCAGCAGCGTCCTAACAGAGAACACTGAAGCTTTCTTT
.,.,TRBJ2-1,TRBV6-6,CASSYSFLQFF,TGTGCCAGCAGTTACTCTTTTCTACAGTTCTTC
TRBD2,.,TRBJ2-1,TRBV10-3,CAISRGLQDNEQFF,TGTGCCATCAGCCGGGGACTACAAGACAATGAGCAGTTCTTC
TRBD1,.,TRBJ2-7,TRBV3-1/TRBV3-2,CASSRDSSFYEQYF,TGTGCCAGCAGTCGGGACAGTTCCTTCTACGAGCAGTACTTC
.,.,TRBJ2-7,TRBV13,CASSTRTATTTYEQYF,TGTGCCAGCAGCACCCGGACAGCCACCACTACCTACGAGCAGTACTTC
TRBD1,.,TRBJ1-1,TRBV6-6,CATRDRGNTEAFF,TGTGCCACCCGGGACAGGGGGAACACTGAAGCTTTCTTT
.,once,TRBJ1-2,TRBV1,CTSSQVRYLGVDRGADGYTF,TGCACCAGCAGCCAAGTTCGATATTTGGGAGTGGACAGGGGGGCGGATGGCTACACCTTC
.,.,TRBJ1-5,TRBV7-2,CASSGGGFQPQHF,TGTGCCAGCAGCGGAGGAGGGTTTCAGCCCCAGCATTTT
.,once,TRBJ2-5,TRBV11-2,CASSLGWPQETQYF,TGTGCCAGCAGCTTAGGCTGGCCGCAAGAGACCCAGTACTTC
TRBD1,once,TRBJ1-6,TRBV2,CASRVTTGENSPLHF,TGTGCCAGCAGGGTAACGACAGGGGAGAATTCACCCCTCCACTTT
.,once,TRBJ1-2,TRBV7-9,CASSLTSNYGYTF,TGTGCCAGCAGCTTAACCAGTAACTATGGCTACACCTTC
.,.,TRBJ1-4,TRBV6-5,CASSFGGNEKLFF,TGTGCCAGCAGTTTTGGAGGGAACGAAAAACTGTTTTTT